These T cell receptor beta chains were read from a single sample in a study of blood T cell repertoires in COVID-19. Assay: immunoSEQ multiplex PCR; the TCRdb copy retains only in-frame clones and omits some. The top ten clones hold around 7% of a sample with 65,000 to 90,000 clones, around nine tenths of them seen once. Sequenced input: peripheral blood. These receptors originate from a human donor in a cohort sampled during active COVID-19. Both conserved end residues are part of each CDR3. The order of the fields is J gene, V gene, clone size, D gene, CDR3 protein, CDR3 DNA. A D gene is named only where the DNA matches it firmly. Clone size is not always given. Where it is, it says once, few, many or a class for expanded clones.

J gene: TRBJ1-3
V gene: TRBV7-6
clone size: -
D gene: -
CDR3 protein: CASSRREGAVAIYF
CDR3 DNA: TGTGCCAGCAGCCGACGTGAAGGGGCTGTTGCCATATATTTT

J gene: TRBJ2-1
V gene: TRBV7-9
clone size: -
D gene: -
CDR3 protein: CASSFLVAGVYNEQFF
CDR3 DNA: TGTGCCAGCAGCTTTCTGGTTGCCGGGGTTTACAATGAGCAGTTCTTC

J gene: TRBJ2-7
V gene: TRBV19
clone size: once
D gene: TRBD1
CDR3 protein: CASMKGQGYEQYF
CDR3 DNA: TGTGCCAGTATGAAAGGACAGGGCTACGAGCAGTACTTC

J gene: TRBJ2-5
V gene: TRBV6-2/TRBV6-3
clone size: -
D gene: -
CDR3 protein: CASSYSAQETQYF
CDR3 DNA: TGTGCCAGCAGTTACTCAGCCCAAGAGACCCAGTACTTC

J gene: TRBJ1-2
V gene: TRBV18
clone size: -
D gene: -
CDR3 protein: CASSAQGGYTF
CDR3 DNA: TGTGCCAGCTCCGCCCAGGGGGGCTACACCTTC

J gene: TRBJ2-7
V gene: TRBV30
clone size: -
D gene: TRBD2
CDR3 protein: CAWSVIGRGFDEQYF
CDR3 DNA: TGTGCCTGGAGTGTAATCGGGAGGGGGTTCGACGAGCAGTACTTC

J gene: TRBJ2-3
V gene: TRBV5-1
clone size: few
D gene: TRBD2
CDR3 protein: CASSSGLAGGRETDTQYF
CDR3 DNA: TGCGCCAGCAGCTCGGGACTAGCGGGGGGACGGGAGACAGATACGCAGTATTTT

J gene: TRBJ1-2
V gene: TRBV19
clone size: -
D gene: -
CDR3 protein: CASSIVPTGTNYGYTF
CDR3 DNA: TGTGCCAGTAGTATAGTTCCGACAGGTACTAACTATGGCTACACCTTC

J gene: TRBJ2-2
V gene: TRBV25-1
clone size: -
D gene: TRBD1
CDR3 protein: CASAKTGGGELFF
CDR3 DNA: TGTGCCAGCGCAAAGACAGGGGGCGGGGAGCTGTTTTTT

J gene: TRBJ1-6
V gene: TRBV7-9
clone size: once
D gene: TRBD1
CDR3 protein: CASSSGPPGTGSPLHF
CDR3 DNA: TGTGCCAGCAGCTCTGGACCCCCCGGGACAGGGTCACCCCTCCACTTT

J gene: TRBJ1-5
V gene: TRBV27
clone size: -
D gene: -
CDR3 protein: CASSLKVLRGGANQPQHF
CDR3 DNA: TGTGCCAGCAGTTTAAAAGTCCTTCGGGGGGGGGCCAATCAGCCCCAGCATTTT

J gene: TRBJ1-4
V gene: TRBV5-1
clone size: -
D gene: -
CDR3 protein: CASGQQGATNEKLFF
CDR3 DNA: TGCGCCAGCGGACAACAGGGCGCAACTAATGAAAAACTGTTTTTT

J gene: TRBJ2-1
V gene: TRBV6-4
clone size: -
D gene: -
CDR3 protein: CASSDSGWGGQEQFF
CDR3 DNA: TGTGCCAGCAGTGACTCAGGTTGGGGGGGGCAGGAGCAGTTCTTC

J gene: TRBJ1-2
V gene: TRBV19
clone size: -
D gene: -
CDR3 protein: CATSSGGARDSYGYTF
CDR3 DNA: TGTGCCACCAGTAGTGGGGGGGCGCGGGACTCCTATGGCTACACCTTC

J gene: TRBJ1-5
V gene: TRBV20-1
clone size: few
D gene: TRBD1
CDR3 protein: CSASRLQGDQPQHF
CDR3 DNA: TGCAGTGCTAGTAGATTGCAGGGGGATCAGCCCCAGCATTTT

J gene: TRBJ2-1
V gene: TRBV9
clone size: -
D gene: TRBD2
CDR3 protein: CASSVGSGGGVSEQFF
CDR3 DNA: TGTGCCAGCAGCGTAGGTAGCGGGGGGGGAGTCAGTGAGCAGTTCTTC

J gene: TRBJ2-2
V gene: TRBV2
clone size: -
D gene: TRBD1
CDR3 protein: CASLPGTGTGELFF
CDR3 DNA: TGTGCCAGCCTTCCCGGGACAGGAACCGGGGAGCTGTTTTTT

J gene: TRBJ2-1
V gene: TRBV5-1
clone size: -
D gene: TRBD1
CDR3 protein: CASSMGQEYNEQFF
CDR3 DNA: TGCGCCAGCAGTATGGGACAGGAGTACAATGAGCAGTTCTTC

J gene: TRBJ1-2
V gene: TRBV27
clone size: -
D gene: -
CDR3 protein: CASRPEAGGYTF
CDR3 DNA: TGTGCCAGCAGACCCGAGGCTGGTGGCTACACCTTC

J gene: TRBJ2-3
V gene: TRBV4-3
clone size: -
D gene: TRBD2
CDR3 protein: CASSLYPPTSAFTDTQYF
CDR3 DNA: TGCGCCAGCAGCCTATACCCCCCGACTAGCGCGTTCACAGATACGCAGTATTTT

J gene: TRBJ2-1
V gene: TRBV10-1
clone size: -
D gene: -
CDR3 protein: CASSEGRGLRDEQFF
CDR3 DNA: TGCGCCAGCAGTGAGGGCAGGGGCCTTAGGGATGAGCAGTTCTTC

J gene: TRBJ1-1
V gene: TRBV18
clone size: -
D gene: TRBD1
CDR3 protein: CASSPGTGLATEAFF
CDR3 DNA: TGTGCCAGCTCTCCCGGGACAGGGTTGGCGACTGAAGCTTTCTTT

J gene: TRBJ1-2
V gene: TRBV6-6
clone size: -
D gene: TRBD1
CDR3 protein: CASGRGQGNYGYTF
CDR3 DNA: TGTGCCAGCGGGAGGGGACAGGGGAACTATGGCTACACCTTC

J gene: TRBJ1-5
V gene: TRBV10-3
clone size: few
D gene: TRBD1
CDR3 protein: CAIGPGQPNQPQHF
CDR3 DNA: TGTGCCATCGGTCCGGGACAGCCCAATCAGCCCCAGCATTTT

J gene: TRBJ1-1
V gene: TRBV3-1/TRBV3-2
clone size: -
D gene: TRBD1
CDR3 protein: CASSQDGRGQGAEAFF
CDR3 DNA: TGTGCCAGCAGCCAAGATGGGAGGGGACAGGGGGCTGAAGCTTTCTTT

J gene: TRBJ2-1
V gene: TRBV10-1
clone size: -
D gene: TRBD2
CDR3 protein: CASSEGAGGYNEQFF
CDR3 DNA: TGCGCCAGCAGCGAAGGAGCGGGGGGGTATAATGAGCAGTTCTTC

J gene: TRBJ1-2
V gene: TRBV6-6
clone size: -
D gene: -
CDR3 protein: CASSYGRNYGYTF
CDR3 DNA: TGTGCCAGCAGTTACGGCAGGAACTATGGCTACACCTTC

J gene: TRBJ2-5
V gene: TRBV28
clone size: -
D gene: -
CDR3 protein: CASSLFALRETQYF
CDR3 DNA: TGTGCCAGCAGTTTATTTGCCCTCAGGGAGACCCAGTACTTC

J gene: TRBJ1-1
V gene: TRBV5-6
clone size: -
D gene: TRBD1
CDR3 protein: CASSLGRGQAFF
CDR3 DNA: TGTGCCAGCAGCTTGGGTAGGGGGCAAGCTTTCTTT

J gene: TRBJ2-1
V gene: TRBV7-9
clone size: -
D gene: -
CDR3 protein: CASSSRRDTNEQFF
CDR3 DNA: TGTGCCAGCAGCTCCCGTCGAGACACAAATGAGCAGTTCTTC

J gene: TRBJ2-1
V gene: TRBV18
clone size: -
D gene: TRBD2
CDR3 protein: CASSPSHSGGAFGEQFF
CDR3 DNA: TGTGCCAGCTCACCTTCTCATAGCGGGGGGGCCTTTGGAGAGCAGTTCTTC

J gene: TRBJ2-3
V gene: TRBV3-1/TRBV3-2
clone size: -
D gene: TRBD2
CDR3 protein: CASNRGLAGGGTDTQYF
CDR3 DNA: TGTGCCAGCAACCGGGGACTAGCGGGTGGGGGCACAGATACGCAGTATTTT

J gene: TRBJ2-2
V gene: TRBV5-1
clone size: -
D gene: -
CDR3 protein: CASSLAVTGELFF
CDR3 DNA: TGCGCCAGCAGCTTGGCTGTAACCGGGGAGCTGTTTTTT

J gene: TRBJ2-3
V gene: TRBV6-5
clone size: -
D gene: TRBD2
CDR3 protein: CASSWPTSGGRDTQYF
CDR3 DNA: TGTGCCAGCAGTTGGCCGACTAGCGGGGGTCGGGATACGCAGTATTTT

J gene: TRBJ2-2
V gene: TRBV10-1
clone size: -
D gene: -
CDR3 protein: CASSRGGANTGELFF
CDR3 DNA: TGCGCCAGCAGCCGAGGGGGGGCCAACACCGGGGAGCTGTTTTTT

J gene: TRBJ1-5
V gene: TRBV6-1
clone size: few
D gene: -
CDR3 protein: CASSDLSAQPQHF
CDR3 DNA: TGTGCCAGCAGTGATCTGAGCGCTCAGCCCCAGCATTTT

J gene: TRBJ2-3
V gene: TRBV5-1
clone size: -
D gene: TRBD2
CDR3 protein: CASSPGLAGGVDTQYF
CDR3 DNA: TGCGCCAGCAGCCCGGGACTCGCGGGGGGGGTAGATACGCAGTATTTT

J gene: TRBJ2-5
V gene: TRBV10-1
clone size: -
D gene: -
CDR3 protein: CASSPPGMTQETQYF
CDR3 DNA: TGCGCCAGCAGTCCCCCCGGGATGACACAAGAGACCCAGTACTTC

J gene: TRBJ2-5
V gene: TRBV6-4
clone size: once
D gene: TRBD2
CDR3 protein: CASSVKGGETQYF
CDR3 DNA: TGTGCCAGCAGTGTTAAGGGAGGGGAGACCCAGTACTTC

J gene: TRBJ1-1
V gene: TRBV27
clone size: -
D gene: -
CDR3 protein: CASLGLSNTEAFF
CDR3 DNA: TGTGCCTCCCTTGGACTATCTAACACTGAAGCTTTCTTT

J gene: TRBJ2-1
V gene: TRBV5-1
clone size: -
D gene: -
CDR3 protein: CASSLDRANEQFF
CDR3 DNA: TGCGCCAGCAGCTTGGACAGGGCGAATGAGCAGTTCTTC

J gene: TRBJ2-1
V gene: TRBV7-8
clone size: -
D gene: TRBD1
CDR3 protein: CASSFVGTGGRDEQFF
CDR3 DNA: TGTGCCAGCAGCTTTGTCGGGACAGGGGGCCGGGATGAGCAGTTCTTC

J gene: TRBJ2-3
V gene: TRBV5-1
clone size: -
D gene: TRBD2
CDR3 protein: CASSLDGGMTDTQYF
CDR3 DNA: TGCGCCAGCAGCTTGGACGGGGGGATGACAGATACGCAGTATTTT

J gene: TRBJ1-1
V gene: TRBV19
clone size: once
D gene: -
CDR3 protein: CASSTGGTTLNTEAFF
CDR3 DNA: TGTGCCAGTAGTACCGGGGGGACCACCCTGAACACTGAAGCTTTCTTT

J gene: TRBJ2-7
V gene: TRBV5-1
clone size: -
D gene: -
CDR3 protein: CASSFPEGYEQYF
CDR3 DNA: TGCGCCAGCAGCTTTCCGGAGGGCTACGAGCAGTACTTC

J gene: TRBJ2-4
V gene: TRBV5-4
clone size: -
D gene: TRBD2
CDR3 protein: CASSPGLAGANPAGNIQYF
CDR3 DNA: TGTGCCAGCAGCCCCGGACTAGCGGGGGCCAATCCCGCGGGCAACATTCAGTACTTC

J gene: TRBJ2-3
V gene: TRBV4-2
clone size: -
D gene: TRBD2
CDR3 protein: CASSLDLWTSGTDTQYF
CDR3 DNA: TGTGCCAGCAGCCTCGACCTCTGGACTAGCGGCACAGATACGCAGTATTTT

J gene: TRBJ2-6
V gene: TRBV5-8
clone size: -
D gene: -
CDR3 protein: CASSLGTTSSGANVLTF
CDR3 DNA: TGTGCCAGCAGCTTGGGTACCACTAGCTCTGGGGCCAACGTCCTGACTTTC

J gene: TRBJ2-3
V gene: TRBV2
clone size: -
D gene: TRBD1
CDR3 protein: CASSELRQGAQYF
CDR3 DNA: TGTGCCAGCAGTGAACTCCGACAGGGGGCGCAGTATTTT

J gene: TRBJ1-1
V gene: TRBV9
clone size: -
D gene: -
CDR3 protein: CASSVGVSRRAEAFF
CDR3 DNA: TGTGCCAGCAGCGTAGGTGTGTCCCGCCGCGCTGAAGCTTTCTTT

J gene: TRBJ2-7
V gene: TRBV6-1
clone size: -
D gene: TRBD1
CDR3 protein: CASSQTGANSEQYF
CDR3 DNA: TGTGCCAGCAGTCAAACAGGGGCGAACTCCGAGCAGTACTTC

J gene: TRBJ2-3
V gene: TRBV4-2
clone size: -
D gene: -
CDR3 protein: CASSQDGGGVGSDTQYF
CDR3 DNA: TGTGCCAGCAGCCAAGACGGAGGGGGGGTCGGGTCAGATACGCAGTATTTT

J gene: TRBJ1-3
V gene: TRBV20-1
clone size: -
D gene: -
CDR3 protein: CSASFDSRNSGNTIYF
CDR3 DNA: TGCAGTGCTAGTTTTGACAGCCGAAACTCTGGAAACACCATATATTTT

J gene: TRBJ2-7
V gene: TRBV28
clone size: -
D gene: TRBD2
CDR3 protein: CASSALSGGAYEQYF
CDR3 DNA: TGTGCCAGCAGTGCCTTGAGCGGGGGGGCCTACGAGCAGTACTTC

J gene: TRBJ1-4
V gene: TRBV20-1
clone size: -
D gene: -
CDR3 protein: CSVRGEKLFF
CDR3 DNA: TGCAGTGTCCGGGGTGAAAAACTGTTTTTT

J gene: TRBJ2-5
V gene: TRBV5-1
clone size: -
D gene: TRBD2
CDR3 protein: CASSLVVAGGQETQYF
CDR3 DNA: TGCGCCAGCAGCTTGGTGGTAGCGGGGGGCCAAGAGACCCAGTACTTC

J gene: TRBJ2-7
V gene: TRBV11-2
clone size: -
D gene: TRBD2
CDR3 protein: CASSLTDPGTSGGVYEQYF
CDR3 DNA: TGTGCCAGCAGCTTAACCGACCCCGGGACTAGCGGGGGGGTATACGAGCAGTACTTC

J gene: TRBJ1-1
V gene: TRBV10-3
clone size: -
D gene: -
CDR3 protein: CAISESTGFSEAFF
CDR3 DNA: TGTGCCATCAGTGAGTCCACAGGGTTCTCTGAAGCTTTCTTT

J gene: TRBJ2-5
V gene: TRBV6-6
clone size: -
D gene: -
CDR3 protein: CASILAAAQETQYF
CDR3 DNA: TGTGCCAGCATCTTAGCGGCCGCCCAAGAGACCCAGTACTTC